This T cell receptor beta chain originates from a study of CD8 T cells in ankylosing spondylitis. Germline-derived CDR1 and CDR2 are MNHNY and SVGAGI (reference sequence). There are 13 residues in the CDR3. The germline V and J ends were trimmed by 2 bases and 7 bases, with 12 bases remaining between them. 5'-RACE, quantitative and with molecular barcodes, yielded the TCR beta libraries. TCRdb independently ran MiXCR on the 5' RACE reads; one entry per CDR3 protein. The repertoire holds about 540,000 distinct CDR3 sequences, with roughly 13% as singletons. This clonotype came up a few times. Its antigen remains unknown. Broader study findings: Clones tied to disease were said to be significantly enriched in matched ankylosing spondylitis synovial fluid. Researchers report that disease-linked clones proved CD8+ and relatively rare in peripheral blood. Several of the motif variants were reported before in synovial fluid and blood from reactive arthritis. It appeared that ankylosing spondylitis blood was characterized by a TCR beta motif of several highly homologous variants.

The sequenced sample consisted of blood, either unsorted or a sorted T cell fraction (not recorded which). The sequence was collected from a male donor with ankylosing spondylitis. The chain is built from TRBV6-6 and TRBJ2-7, with unresolved D. The CDR3 is CASSYEDVWEQYF. The CDR3 region has the DNA TGTGCCAGCAGTTACGAGGACGTCTGGGAGCAGTACTTC.